This T cell receptor beta chain is drawn from a study of blood T cell repertoires in COVID-19. This table comes from immunoSEQ multiplex PCR, and its TCRdb copy is limited to in-frame clones, with some not included. The sample lists around 250,000 clones; nearly 85% were seen once. This clone was recorded only once. Germline CDR1 SGHRS, CDR2 YFSETQ. The CDR3 has 15 residues. The V segment lost 3 bases and the J segment 3 bases; nucleotides outside the gene matches: 5. The source material was peripheral blood. The V call is TRBV5-1, the J call TRBJ2-2; 7 bases align to TRBD2. This TCR came from a human donor in a cohort sampled during active COVID-19. CDR3 in amino acids: CASSSFGGDTGELFF. CDR3 nucleotide sequence: TGCGCCAGCAGCTCCTTTGGGGGGGACACCGGGGAGCTGTTTTTT.